Each of the 10 T cell receptor beta chains below was sequenced from the same sample in a study of cytomegalovirus exposure and HLA in healthy donors (dated by TCRdb to the late 2010s). Receptor amplification or capture employed the immunoSEQ multiplex PCR assay. For the multiplex PCR, a mixture combining 60 forward primers for TCR Vbeta segments and 13 reverse primers for TCR Jbeta segments was used. TCRdb re-hosts the immuneACCESS table, in-frame sequences only. Its copies lack some clones; in the studies checked, an unresolved V gene accounts for under half of them, and the cause for the rest is not known. The sample records about 140,000 clones, around 79% of which are singletons. The leading ten clones occupy roughly 8.8% of the sample. The specimen was PBMCs. The receptors shown here come from a woman in her fifties or sixties in good health and CMV-seropositive.

This clone was observed once. V and J are TRBV7-6 and TRBJ2-1, with 8 bases aligning to TRBD1. Germline assignment: CDR1 SGHVS and CDR2 FNYEAQ. V lost 2 bases and J lost 7; bases outside the gene matches: 4. The length of the CDR3 is 14 residues. The CDR3 DNA reads TGTGCCAGCAGCTTACGGCAGGGGGCGAATGAGCAGTTCTTC. Its translation is CASSLRQGANEQFF.

The rearrangement links TRBV4-2 to TRBJ2-5; 13 bases map to TRBD2. CDR1 and CDR2 (germline): LGHNA, YNFKEQ. The CDR3 has 17 residues. Trimming took 3 bases from V and 7 from J; bases not matched to a gene: 11. CDR3 nucleotide sequence: TGTGCCAGCAGCCAGCAAACCGGGACTAGCGGGGTTTGGACCCAGTACTTC. It yields the protein CASSQQTGTSGVWTQYF.

Here the CDR3 DNA reads TGTGCCAGCAGGGCGGGAGAGCAACTAAACTATGGCTACACCTTC. Its translation: CASRAGEQLNYGYTF. V gene TRBV2 combines with J gene TRBJ1-2; D is unclear. The V and J ends lost 6 bases and 2 bases respectively, with 16 bases between them. The CDR3 loop spans 15 amino acids. In germline, CDR1 is SNHLY, CDR2 FYNNEI. Filled out from reference TRBV2 and TRBJ1-2, the complete variable domain reads EPEVTQTPSHQVTQMGQEVILRCVPISNHLYFYWYRQILGQKVEFLVSFYNNEISEKSEIFDDQFSVERPDGSNFTLKIRSTKLEDSAMYFCASRAGEQLNYGYTFGSGTRLTVV.

This clone was observed once. The chain combines TRBV6-6 with TRBJ2-1; D is unclear. The CDR3 consists of 13 residues. Germline CDR1 reads MNHNY; CDR2 reads SVGAGI (reference sequence). Trimming cost V 2 bases and J 10 bases, with 12 bases left between them. The CDR3 nucleotides are TGTGCCAGCAGTTACCCGCCGGGTGGGGAGCAGTTCTTC. Translating it yields CASSYPPGGEQFF.

The rearrangement uses TRBV5-1 and TRBJ1-1; D uncertain. The germline gives CDR1 SGHRS, CDR2 YFSETQ. Trimming cost V 7 bases and J 1 base, with 14 bases left between them. The CDR3 loop spans 14 amino acids. The CDR3 here is CASVAGRENTEAFF. CDR3 sequence (DNA): TGCGCCAGCGTTGCAGGTCGAGAGAACACTGAAGCTTTCTTT.

V gene TRBV7-2 combines with J gene TRBJ2-7, with 10 bases lining up with TRBD2. The CDR3 is 16 amino acids. After removal of 1 base from V and 4 bases from J, the junction contained 7 bases not matched to a gene. Germline CDR1 and CDR2: SGHTA and FQGNSA. This CDR3 is CASSLGVSGGRYEQYF. The CDR3 region has the DNA TGTGCCAGCAGCTTAGGGGTTAGCGGGGGGAGGTACGAGCAGTACTTC. Together with reference TRBV7-2 and TRBJ2-7, the CDR3 gives the full variable domain: GAGVSQSPSNKVTEKGKDVELRCDPISGHTALYWYRQSLGQGLEFLIYFQGNSAPDKSGLPSDRFSAERTGGSVSTLTIQRTQQEDSAVYLCASSLGVSGGRYEQYFGPGTRLTVT.

This clone was detected only once. The chain uses TRBV28 and TRBJ1-1; 7 bases align to TRBD1. Germline V gene data show CDR1 as MDHEN and CDR2 as SYDVKM. V gave up 3 bases and J gave up 0 bases; unmatched junction bases: 4. This CDR3 contains 15 residues. This CDR3 is CASSFPGQMNTEAFF. CDR3 bases: TGTGCCAGCAGTTTCCCGGGACAGATGAACACTGAAGCTTTCTTT.

As for this clone: At one end the junction does not follow the germline gene, possibly because of a read error. The genes are TRBV20-1 and TRBJ2-5, with a tentative D call TRBD1 (6 bases). CDR1 is DFQATT, CDR2 SNEGSKA, per germline (reference sequence). The CDR3 has 11 residues. This chain's CDR3 is CMGARGETQYF. In nucleotides, the CDR3 is TGTATGGGGGCGCGTGGAGAGACCCAGTACTTC.

This clone has just one count. This rearrangement joins TRBV18 to TRBJ2-6; no clear D gene. V lost 2 bases and J 0 bases, leaving 14 bases between the germline ends. Germline CDR1 is KGHSH and CDR2 is LQKENI. This CDR3 is built from 18 residues. CDR3 bases: TGTGCCAGCTCACCAATCACCAGGCAACTCTCTGGGGCCAACGTCCTGACTTTC. This translates into CASSPITRQLSGANVLTF.

This chain connects TRBV18 to TRBJ1-4; TRBD1 matches at 7 bases. Germline V gives CDR1 KGHSH, CDR2 LQKENI. Losses at the gene ends were 3 bases for V and 4 bases for J; bases not matched to a gene: 5. CDR3 size: 15 residues. This CDR3 is CASSPPGQINEKLFF. The CDR3 coding sequence is TGTGCCAGCTCACCCCCGGGACAGATTAATGAAAAACTGTTTTTT.